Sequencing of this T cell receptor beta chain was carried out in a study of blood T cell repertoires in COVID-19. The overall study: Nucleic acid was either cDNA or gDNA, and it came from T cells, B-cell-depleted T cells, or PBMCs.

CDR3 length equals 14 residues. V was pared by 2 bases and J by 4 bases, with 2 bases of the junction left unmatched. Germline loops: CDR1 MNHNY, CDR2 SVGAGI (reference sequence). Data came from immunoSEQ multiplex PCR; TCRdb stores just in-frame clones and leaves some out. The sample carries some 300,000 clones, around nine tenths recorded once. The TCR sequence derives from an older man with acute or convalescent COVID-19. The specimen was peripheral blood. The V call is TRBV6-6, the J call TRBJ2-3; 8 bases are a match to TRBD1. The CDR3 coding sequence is TGTGCCAGCAGTTACGGACAGGGCTCAGATACGCAGTATTTT. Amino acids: CASSYGQGSDTQYF.